This TCR beta chain was obtained from a study of response to subunit inactivated influenza vaccine. General study points: Researchers suggested that each seasonal influenza vaccination recruits few new T cells.

TCRdb reanalysed the RT-PCR reads using MiXCR and keeps one entry per CDR3 protein. In the table there are some 600,000 distinct CDR3 sequences, around 15% of which are singletons. A word on this clonotype: Its antigen remains unknown.

The CDR3 covers 13 residues. Trimming shortened V by 4 bases and J by 2 bases, and 6 bases separated the two germline ends. The germline V gene encodes CDR1 PRHDT and CDR2 FYEKMQ (reference sequence). The chain recombines TRBV13 with TRBJ1-3; D unclear. The clonotype was recovered from a man in his forties or fifties who received an inactivated influenza vaccine. The sample was PBMCs from blood, taken 14 days before vaccination. The CDR3 here is CASSSRTGNTIYF. Here the CDR3 DNA reads TGTGCCAGCAGCTCCAGGACTGGAAACACCATATATTTT. Supplemented by reference TRBV13 and TRBJ1-3, the full variable domain reads AAGVIQSPRHLIKEKRETATLKCYPIPRHDTVYWYQQGPGQDPQFLISFYEKMQSDKGSIPDRFSAQQFSDYHSELNMSSLELGDSALYFCASSSRTGNTIYFGEGSWLTVV.